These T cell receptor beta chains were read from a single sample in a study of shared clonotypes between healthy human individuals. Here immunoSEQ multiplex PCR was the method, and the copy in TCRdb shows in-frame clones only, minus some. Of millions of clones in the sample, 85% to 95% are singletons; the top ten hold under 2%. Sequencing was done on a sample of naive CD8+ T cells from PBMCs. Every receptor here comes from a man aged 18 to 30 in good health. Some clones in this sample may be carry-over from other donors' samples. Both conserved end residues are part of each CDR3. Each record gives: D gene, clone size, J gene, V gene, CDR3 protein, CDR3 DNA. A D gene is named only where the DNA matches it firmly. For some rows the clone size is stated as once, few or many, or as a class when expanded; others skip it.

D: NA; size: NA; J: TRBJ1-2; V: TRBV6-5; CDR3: CASSYNSADYGYTF; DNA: TGTGCCAGCAGTTACAATTCGGCAGACTATGGCTACACCTTC
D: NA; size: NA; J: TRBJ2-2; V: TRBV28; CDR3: CASGLRPVTGELFF; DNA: TGTGCCAGCGGACTAAGACCAGTCACCGGGGAGCTGTTTTTT
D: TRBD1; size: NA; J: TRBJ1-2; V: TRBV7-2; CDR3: CASSLGQGQETYGYTF; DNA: TGTGCCAGCAGCTTAGGACAGGGCCAAGAAACCTATGGCTACACCTTC
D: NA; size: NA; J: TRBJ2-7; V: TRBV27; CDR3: CASSFRLTSSYEQYF; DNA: TGTGCCAGCAGTTTTAGACTTACCAGCTCCTACGAGCAGTACTTC
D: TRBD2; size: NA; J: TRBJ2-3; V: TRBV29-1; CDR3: CSVEPSGRPSTDTQYF; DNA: TGCAGCGTTGAACCTAGCGGGAGACCTAGCACAGATACGCAGTATTTT
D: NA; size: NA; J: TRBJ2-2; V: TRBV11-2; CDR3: CASSPPRRGNTGELFF; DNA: TGTGCCAGCAGCCCCCCCCGCAGGGGCAACACCGGGGAGCTGTTTTTT
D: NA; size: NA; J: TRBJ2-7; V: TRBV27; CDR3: CASSLQQGNFHEQYF; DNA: TGTGCCAGCAGTTTACAGCAGGGGAACTTCCACGAGCAGTACTTC
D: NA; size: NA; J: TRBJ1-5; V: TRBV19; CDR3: CASRAGRNVQNQPQHF; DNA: TGTGCCAGTAGGGCAGGGCGCAACGTTCAAAATCAGCCCCAGCATTTT
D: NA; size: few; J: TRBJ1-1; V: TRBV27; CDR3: CASSMTGSTAFF; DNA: TGTGCCAGCAGTATGACAGGATCGACGGCTTTCTTT
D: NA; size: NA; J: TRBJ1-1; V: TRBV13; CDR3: CASSPRAGWGNTEAFF; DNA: TGTGCCAGCAGCCCGAGGGCAGGGTGGGGGAACACTGAAGCTTTCTTT
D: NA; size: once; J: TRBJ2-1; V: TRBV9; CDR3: CASSVRDVNNEQFF; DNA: TGTGCCAGCAGCGTCCGGGACGTCAACAATGAGCAGTTCTTC
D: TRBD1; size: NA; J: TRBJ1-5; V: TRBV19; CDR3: CASRTGAAQHF; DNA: TGTGCCAGTAGAACAGGGGCCGCCCAGCATTTT
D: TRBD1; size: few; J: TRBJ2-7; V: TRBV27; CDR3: CASSWTGSSYEQYF; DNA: TGTGCCAGCAGTTGGACAGGGAGCTCCTACGAGCAGTACTTC
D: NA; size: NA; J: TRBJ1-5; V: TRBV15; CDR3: CATSQGGYSNQPQHF; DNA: TGTGCCACCAGCCAGGGAGGGTACAGCAATCAGCCCCAGCATTTT
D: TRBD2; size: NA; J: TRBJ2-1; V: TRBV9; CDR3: CASSARTSGREAYNEQFF; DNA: TGTGCCAGCAGCGCCAGGACTAGCGGGAGGGAGGCCTACAATGAGCAGTTCTTC
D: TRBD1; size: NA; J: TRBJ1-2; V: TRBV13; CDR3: CASSLWDRTHYGYTF; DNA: TGTGCCAGCAGCTTATGGGACAGGACACACTATGGCTACACCTTC
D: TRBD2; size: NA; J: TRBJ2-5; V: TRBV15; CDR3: CATSSEEAGVGETQYF; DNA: TGTGCCACCAGCAGTGAAGAAGCGGGAGTAGGAGAGACCCAGTACTTC
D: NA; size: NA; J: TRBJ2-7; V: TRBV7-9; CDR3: CASSFVRGGPSSYEQYF; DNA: TGTGCCAGCAGCTTCGTCCGGGGAGGACCCAGCTCCTACGAGCAGTACTTC
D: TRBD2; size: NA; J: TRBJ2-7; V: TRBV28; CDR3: CASSPRLTSGFSYEQYF; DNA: TGTGCCAGCAGTCCACGCCTCACTAGCGGGTTCTCCTACGAGCAGTACTTC
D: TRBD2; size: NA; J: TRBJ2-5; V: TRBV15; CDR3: CATSRDAGGFEETQYF; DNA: TGTGCCACCAGCAGAGATGCGGGGGGCTTTGAGGAGACCCAGTACTTC
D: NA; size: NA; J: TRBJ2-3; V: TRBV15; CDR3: CAIGGRLRTDTQYF; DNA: TGTGCCATTGGCGGGCGGCTACGCACAGATACGCAGTATTTT
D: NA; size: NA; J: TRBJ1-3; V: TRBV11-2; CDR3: CASSLGTIRGHSGNTIYF; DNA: TGTGCCAGCAGCTTAGGTACCATCAGGGGCCACTCTGGAAACACCATATATTTT
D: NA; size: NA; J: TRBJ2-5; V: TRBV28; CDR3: CASKDRASMGETQYF; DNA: TGTGCCAGCAAGGACCGGGCCTCAATGGGGGAGACCCAGTACTTC
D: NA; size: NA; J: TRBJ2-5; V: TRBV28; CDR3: CASNAAEPGTQYF; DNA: TGTGCCAGCAATGCGGCCGAGCCGGGGACCCAGTACTTC
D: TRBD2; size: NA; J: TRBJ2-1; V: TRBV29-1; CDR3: CSVDGLAYNEQFF; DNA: TGCAGCGTTGATGGACTAGCCTACAATGAGCAGTTCTTC
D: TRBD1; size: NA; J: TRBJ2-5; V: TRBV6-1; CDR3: CASSAPFPRTGGGETQYF; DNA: TGTGCCAGCAGTGCACCCTTCCCCCGGACAGGGGGGGGAGAGACCCAGTACTTC
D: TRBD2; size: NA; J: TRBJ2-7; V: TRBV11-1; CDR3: CASRLAGGLSYEQYF; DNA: TGTGCCAGCAGACTAGCGGGAGGCCTCTCCTACGAGCAGTACTTC
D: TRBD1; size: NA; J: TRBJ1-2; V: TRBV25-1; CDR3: CASSEYLGTGGHYGYTF; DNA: TGTGCCAGCAGTGAATACCTCGGGACAGGGGGTCACTATGGCTACACCTTC
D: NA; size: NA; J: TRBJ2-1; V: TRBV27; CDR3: CASRVLGEINEQFF; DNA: TGTGCCAGCAGGGTGCTCGGCGAGATCAATGAGCAGTTCTTC
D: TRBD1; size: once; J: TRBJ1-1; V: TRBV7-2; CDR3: CASSSTTGTVNTEAFF; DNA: TGTGCCAGCAGCTCAACAACCGGGACAGTGAACACTGAAGCTTTCTTT
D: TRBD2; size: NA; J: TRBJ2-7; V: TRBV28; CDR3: CASSTPRLAGSYEQYF; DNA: TGTGCCAGCAGCACCCCCCGACTAGCGGGAAGCTACGAGCAGTACTTC
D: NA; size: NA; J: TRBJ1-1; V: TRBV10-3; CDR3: CATGTVGIEAFF; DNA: TGTGCCACCGGGACCGTAGGAATTGAAGCTTTCTTT
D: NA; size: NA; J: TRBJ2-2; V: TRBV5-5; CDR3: CASSSYGFGELFF; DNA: TGTGCCAGCAGCTCCTATGGTTTCGGGGAGCTGTTTTTT
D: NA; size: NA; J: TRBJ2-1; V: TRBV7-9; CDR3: CASVAGASEQFF; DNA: TGTGCCAGCGTGGCAGGGGCGTCGGAGCAGTTCTTC
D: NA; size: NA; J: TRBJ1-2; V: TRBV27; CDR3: CASSPTVNYGYTF; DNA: TGTGCCAGCAGTCCGACAGTTAACTATGGCTACACCTTC
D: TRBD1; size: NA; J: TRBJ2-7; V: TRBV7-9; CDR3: CASSLSTGGRYEQYF; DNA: TGTGCCAGCAGCTTAAGTACAGGGGGGAGATACGAGCAGTACTTC
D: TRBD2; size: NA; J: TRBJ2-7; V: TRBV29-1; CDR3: CSVEASGDYEQYF; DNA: TGCAGCGTTGAGGCTAGCGGGGACTACGAGCAGTACTTC
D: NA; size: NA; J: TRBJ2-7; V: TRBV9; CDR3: CASSPDKNPLYEQYF; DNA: TGTGCCAGCAGCCCCGACAAAAACCCCCTCTACGAGCAGTACTTC
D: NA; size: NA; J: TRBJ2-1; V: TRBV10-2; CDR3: CASSDPSGRSSYNEQFF; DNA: TGCGCCAGCAGTGATCCCAGCGGGCGCAGCTCCTACAATGAGCAGTTCTTC
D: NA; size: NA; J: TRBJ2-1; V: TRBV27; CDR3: CASWLRDRSYNEQFF; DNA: TGTGCCAGTTGGCTGAGGGATAGGTCCTACAATGAGCAGTTCTTC
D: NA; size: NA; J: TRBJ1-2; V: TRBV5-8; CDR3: CASLQRGGDGYTF; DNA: TGTGCCAGCCTCCAACGGGGGGGCGATGGCTACACCTTC
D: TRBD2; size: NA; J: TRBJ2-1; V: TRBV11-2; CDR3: CASSLFRDYYNEQFF; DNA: TGTGCCAGCAGCTTATTCCGGGACTACTACAATGAGCAGTTCTTC